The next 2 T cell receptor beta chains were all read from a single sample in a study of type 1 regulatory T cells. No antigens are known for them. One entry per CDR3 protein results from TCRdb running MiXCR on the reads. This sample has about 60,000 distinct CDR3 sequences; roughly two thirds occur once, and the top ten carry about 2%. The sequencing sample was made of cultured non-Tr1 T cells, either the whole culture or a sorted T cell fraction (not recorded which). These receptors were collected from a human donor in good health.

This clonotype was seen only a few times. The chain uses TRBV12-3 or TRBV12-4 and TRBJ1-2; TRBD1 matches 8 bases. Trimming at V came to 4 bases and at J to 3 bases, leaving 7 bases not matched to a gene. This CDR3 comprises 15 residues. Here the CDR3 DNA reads TGTGCCAGCAGTTGGAACCAGGGGGCATACTATGGCTACACCTTC. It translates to CASSWNQGAYYGYTF.

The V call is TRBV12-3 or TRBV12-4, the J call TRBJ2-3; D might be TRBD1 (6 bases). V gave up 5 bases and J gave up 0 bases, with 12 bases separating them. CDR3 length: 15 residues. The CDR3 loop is CASSPTGSSTDTQYF. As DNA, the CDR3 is TGTGCCAGCAGTCCCACAGGGTCTAGCACAGATACGCAGTATTTT.